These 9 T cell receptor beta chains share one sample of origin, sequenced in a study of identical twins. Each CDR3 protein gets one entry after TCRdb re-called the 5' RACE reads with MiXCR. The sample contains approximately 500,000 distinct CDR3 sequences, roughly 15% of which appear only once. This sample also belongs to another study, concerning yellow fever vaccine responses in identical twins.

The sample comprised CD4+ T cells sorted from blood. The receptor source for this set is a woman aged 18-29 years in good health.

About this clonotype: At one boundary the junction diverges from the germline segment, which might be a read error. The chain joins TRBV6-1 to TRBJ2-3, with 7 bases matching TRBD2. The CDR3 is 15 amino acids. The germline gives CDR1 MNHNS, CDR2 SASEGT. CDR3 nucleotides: TGTGCCAGCAGAGAAGCGGGACCCAGCACAGATACGCAGTATTTT. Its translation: CASREAGPSTDTQYF.

CDR3 loop: CASSAQVGNTEAFF. The CDR3 nucleotides are TGTGCCAGCAGCGCTCAGGTCGGGAATACTGAAGCTTTCTTT. V and J are TRBV9 and TRBJ1-1; D is uncertain. V lost 3 bases to trimming and J lost 5 bases, with 14 bases between them. Germline assignment: CDR1 SGDLS and CDR2 YYNGEE. The length of the CDR3 is 14 residues.

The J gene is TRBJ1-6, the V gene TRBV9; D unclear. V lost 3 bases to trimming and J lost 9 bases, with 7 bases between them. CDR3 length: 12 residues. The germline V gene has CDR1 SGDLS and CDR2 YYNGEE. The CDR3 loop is CASSADRSPLHF. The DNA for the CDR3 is TGTGCCAGCAGCGCGGACCGTTCACCCCTCCACTTT. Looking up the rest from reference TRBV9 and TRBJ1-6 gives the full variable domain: DSGVTQTPKHLITATGQRVTLRCSPRSGDLSVYWYQQSLDQGLQFLIQYYNGEERAKGNILERFSAQQFPDLHSELNLSSLELGDSALYFCASSADRSPLHFGNGTRLTVT.

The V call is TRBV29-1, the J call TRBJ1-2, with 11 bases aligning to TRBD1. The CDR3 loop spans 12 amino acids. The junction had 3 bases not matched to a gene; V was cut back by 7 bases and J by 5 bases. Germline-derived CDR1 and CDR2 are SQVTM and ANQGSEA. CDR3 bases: TGCAGCGGCGGACAGGGGGCTTATGGCTACACCTTC. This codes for CSGGQGAYGYTF.

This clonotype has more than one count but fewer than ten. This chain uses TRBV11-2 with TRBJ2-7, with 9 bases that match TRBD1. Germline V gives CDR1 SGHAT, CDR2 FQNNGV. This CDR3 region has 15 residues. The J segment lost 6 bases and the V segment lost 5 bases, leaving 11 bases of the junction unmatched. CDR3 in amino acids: CASSQGQGYLSEQYV. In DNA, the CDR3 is TGTGCCAGCAGCCAAGGACAGGGGTATCTTTCCGAGCAGTACGTC.

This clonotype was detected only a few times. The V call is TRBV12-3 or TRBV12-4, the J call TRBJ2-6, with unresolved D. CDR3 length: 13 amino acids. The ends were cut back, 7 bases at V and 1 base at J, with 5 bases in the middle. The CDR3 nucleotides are TGTGCCAGCAATCCGTCTGGGGCCAACGTCCTGACTTTC. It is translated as CASNPSGANVLTF.

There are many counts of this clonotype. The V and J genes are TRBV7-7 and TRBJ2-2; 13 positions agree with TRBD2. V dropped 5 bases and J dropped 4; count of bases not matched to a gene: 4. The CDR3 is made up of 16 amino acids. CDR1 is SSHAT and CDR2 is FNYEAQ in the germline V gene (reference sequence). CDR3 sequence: CASSPGTSGVTGELFF. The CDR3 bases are TGTGCCAGCAGCCCCGGGACTAGCGGGGTCACCGGGGAGCTGTTTTTT.

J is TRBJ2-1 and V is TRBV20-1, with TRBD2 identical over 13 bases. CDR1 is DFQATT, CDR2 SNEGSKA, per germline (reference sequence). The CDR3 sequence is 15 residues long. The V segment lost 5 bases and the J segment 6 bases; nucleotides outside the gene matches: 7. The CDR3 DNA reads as TGCAGTGCTCCGAAACTAGCGGGAGGGGGCAATGAGCAGTTCTTC. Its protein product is CSAPKLAGGGNEQFF.

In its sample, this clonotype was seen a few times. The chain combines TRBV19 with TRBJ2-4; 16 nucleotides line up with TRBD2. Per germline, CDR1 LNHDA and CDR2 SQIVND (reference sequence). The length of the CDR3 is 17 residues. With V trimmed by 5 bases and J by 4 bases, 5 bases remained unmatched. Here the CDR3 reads CASSSGTSGGGKNIQYF. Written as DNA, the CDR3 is TGTGCCAGTAGTTCCGGGACTAGCGGGGGGGGGAAAAACATTCAGTACTTC.